A selection of T cell receptor beta chains follows, all from one sample in a study of blood T cell repertoires in COVID-19. Sequenced by immunoSEQ multiplex PCR; TCRdb stores in-frame clones only, minus some. Of 200,000 to 250,000 clones detected, over 70% appear once; the ten largest clones hold about 3.5%. The specimen was PBMCs or T cells enriched from blood (not recorded which). The receptors stem from a woman aged 25-40 years who had been exposed to COVID-19. The CDR3 runs from the conserved cysteine through the conserved F or W. The D gene is left open where the match is weak. A row's size may be missing; if present it is once, few, many or a size class.

d_call: .
clone_size: .
j_call: TRBJ1-6
v_call: TRBV9
cdr3_nt: TGTGCCAGCAGCGTGGGGAGAGTAAGTTCACCCCTCCACTTT
cdr3_aa: CASSVGRVSSPLHF

d_call: .
clone_size: .
j_call: TRBJ2-6
v_call: TRBV28
cdr3_nt: TGTGCCAGCAGTCTACAGGTTGCTGGGGCCAACGTCCTGACTTTC
cdr3_aa: CASSLQVAGANVLTF

d_call: TRBD1
clone_size: .
j_call: TRBJ2-6
v_call: TRBV5-4
cdr3_nt: TGTGCCAGCAGCGGAGGACAGGCTCTCCTCTCTGGGGCCAACGTCCTGACTTTC
cdr3_aa: CASSGGQALLSGANVLTF

d_call: TRBD2
clone_size: few
j_call: TRBJ2-1
v_call: TRBV7-2
cdr3_nt: TGTGCCAGCAGTTCCGGGACTAGCGGGATGAATGAGCAGTTCTTC
cdr3_aa: CASSSGTSGMNEQFF

d_call: .
clone_size: once
j_call: TRBJ2-5
v_call: TRBV7-9
cdr3_nt: TGTGCCAGCAGCTTACAAGTGGGGCGGATTGCAGAAGCCCAAGAGACCCAGTACTTC
cdr3_aa: CASSLQVGRIAEAQETQYF

d_call: TRBD1
clone_size: .
j_call: TRBJ1-5
v_call: TRBV20-1
cdr3_nt: TGCAGTGCTAGTTGGGTCACAGGGGGGTCCAATCAGCCCCAGCATTTT
cdr3_aa: CSASWVTGGSNQPQHF

d_call: .
clone_size: .
j_call: TRBJ1-2
v_call: TRBV30
cdr3_nt: TGTGCCTGGAGCGCGTCCCCTCGGACAGACTATGGCTACACCTTC
cdr3_aa: CAWSASPRTDYGYTF

d_call: .
clone_size: .
j_call: TRBJ1-2
v_call: TRBV24-1
cdr3_nt: TGTGCCACCAGTGATTCGTTGTATGGCTACACCTTC
cdr3_aa: CATSDSLYGYTF

d_call: TRBD1
clone_size: .
j_call: TRBJ1-5
v_call: TRBV6-5
cdr3_nt: TGTGCCAGCAGTTACGCGGGGACAGCTAATCAGCCCCAGCATTTT
cdr3_aa: CASSYAGTANQPQHF

d_call: .
clone_size: .
j_call: TRBJ1-2
v_call: TRBV6-1
cdr3_nt: TGTGCCAGCAGTGAGGGAGGTTCCTATGGCTACACCTTC
cdr3_aa: CASSEGGSYGYTF

d_call: .
clone_size: few
j_call: TRBJ1-6
v_call: TRBV28
cdr3_nt: TGTGCCAGCAGGTCCCGGTTTTCCTATAATTCACCCCTCCACTTT
cdr3_aa: CASRSRFSYNSPLHF

d_call: TRBD2
clone_size: .
j_call: TRBJ2-3
v_call: TRBV6-5
cdr3_nt: TGTGCCAGCAAGCTAGCGGGAGGGCCTTTAGATACGCAGTATTTT
cdr3_aa: CASKLAGGPLDTQYF

d_call: .
clone_size: .
j_call: TRBJ1-6
v_call: TRBV11-2
cdr3_nt: TGTGCCAGCAGCTTAGAACACGGCGGGAGCTCCTATAATTCACCCCTCCACTTT
cdr3_aa: CASSLEHGGSSYNSPLHF

d_call: .
clone_size: .
j_call: TRBJ2-5
v_call: TRBV11-2
cdr3_nt: TGTGCCAGCGGCCCACAGGCGCAAGAGACCCAGTACTTC
cdr3_aa: CASGPQAQETQYF

d_call: .
clone_size: .
j_call: TRBJ1-2
v_call: TRBV6-5
cdr3_nt: TGTGCCAGCAAGGATCTAGGTGGCGGCTACACCTTC
cdr3_aa: CASKDLGGGYTF

d_call: .
clone_size: .
j_call: TRBJ1-3
v_call: TRBV11-2
cdr3_nt: TGTGCCAGCACCCCCGGTTCTGGAAACACCATATATTTT
cdr3_aa: CASTPGSGNTIYF

d_call: .
clone_size: .
j_call: TRBJ2-1
v_call: TRBV24-1
cdr3_nt: TGTGCCACCAGTAAGGCAGGGGGGAACAATGAGCAGTTCTTC
cdr3_aa: CATSKAGGNNEQFF

d_call: TRBD2
clone_size: .
j_call: TRBJ2-5
v_call: TRBV7-2
cdr3_nt: TGTGCCAGCAGCCGTCCGGGAGGGGGACAGACCCAGTACTTC
cdr3_aa: CASSRPGGGQTQYF

d_call: .
clone_size: few
j_call: TRBJ2-7
v_call: TRBV6-5
cdr3_nt: TGTGCCAGCGGGCCGACACCCCGATCCTACGAGCAGTACTTC
cdr3_aa: CASGPTPRSYEQYF

d_call: TRBD1
clone_size: .
j_call: TRBJ1-2
v_call: TRBV2
cdr3_nt: TGTGCCAGCACGACAGGGACCAAATACCGTAACTATGGCTACACCTTC
cdr3_aa: CASTTGTKYRNYGYTF

d_call: .
clone_size: .
j_call: TRBJ1-2
v_call: TRBV5-5
cdr3_nt: TGTGCCAGCAGCTCCAACATGAACTATGGCTACACCTTC
cdr3_aa: CASSSNMNYGYTF

d_call: .
clone_size: .
j_call: TRBJ2-7
v_call: TRBV3-1/TRBV3-2
cdr3_nt: TGTGCCAGCAGCCACAGCGAGGTCTACGAGCAGTACTTC
cdr3_aa: CASSHSEVYEQYF

d_call: .
clone_size: .
j_call: TRBJ1-4
v_call: TRBV30
cdr3_nt: TGTGCCTGGAGCATATCCTTCGGGGTACTAGGTGAAAAACTGTTTTTT
cdr3_aa: CAWSISFGVLGEKLFF

d_call: .
clone_size: .
j_call: TRBJ2-3
v_call: TRBV1
cdr3_nt: TGCACCAGCAGCCAAACTAGCGGGTGGGCAGGGGATACGCAGTATTTT
cdr3_aa: CTSSQTSGWAGDTQYF

d_call: .
clone_size: .
j_call: TRBJ2-5
v_call: TRBV7-9
cdr3_nt: TGTGCCAGCAGCTTAGGTTATAACAGGGTAATCGGCCAAGAGACCCAGTACTTC
cdr3_aa: CASSLGYNRVIGQETQYF

d_call: .
clone_size: .
j_call: TRBJ1-6
v_call: TRBV7-9
cdr3_nt: TGTGCCAGCAGCTTCAAGAGCTCCTATAATTCACCCCTCCACTTT
cdr3_aa: CASSFKSSYNSPLHF

d_call: .
clone_size: .
j_call: TRBJ2-4
v_call: TRBV5-1
cdr3_nt: TGCGCCAGCAGCTTGGCAGGGCAGGTTGGCATTCAGTACTTC
cdr3_aa: CASSLAGQVGIQYF

d_call: .
clone_size: .
j_call: TRBJ2-7
v_call: TRBV30
cdr3_nt: TGTGCCTGGAGTCCCACCAGGACTCCTACCTACGAGCAGTACTTC
cdr3_aa: CAWSPTRTPTYEQYF

d_call: TRBD1
clone_size: .
j_call: TRBJ1-1
v_call: TRBV11-3
cdr3_nt: TGTGCCAGCAGCTCCTCGACAGGGCCCAACACTGAAGCTTTCTTT
cdr3_aa: CASSSSTGPNTEAFF

d_call: .
clone_size: .
j_call: TRBJ2-1
v_call: TRBV4-1
cdr3_nt: TGCGCCAGCAGCCTACGACTAGTGGTGAACAATGAGCAGTTCTTC
cdr3_aa: CASSLRLVVNNEQFF

d_call: TRBD1
clone_size: .
j_call: TRBJ2-7
v_call: TRBV5-1
cdr3_nt: TGCGCCAGCAGCTTGGAAGGGGGCTACAGCTCCTACGAGCAGTACTTC
cdr3_aa: CASSLEGGYSSYEQYF

d_call: .
clone_size: .
j_call: TRBJ1-2
v_call: TRBV2
cdr3_nt: TGTGCCAGCAGGAGACAGGACAACTATGGCTACACCTTC
cdr3_aa: CASRRQDNYGYTF

d_call: TRBD1
clone_size: once
j_call: TRBJ1-2
v_call: TRBV7-9
cdr3_nt: TGTGCCAGCAGTCCGGACAGGGGCTATGGCTACACCTTC
cdr3_aa: CASSPDRGYGYTF

d_call: .
clone_size: .
j_call: TRBJ1-1
v_call: TRBV11-1
cdr3_nt: TGTGCCAGCAGCTCAAGGGGTGGTAGGATGAACACTGAAGCTTTCTTT
cdr3_aa: CASSSRGGRMNTEAFF

d_call: .
clone_size: .
j_call: TRBJ2-3
v_call: TRBV7-8
cdr3_nt: TGTGCCAGCAGCCCTAGCACAGATACGCAGTATTTT
cdr3_aa: CASSPSTDTQYF

d_call: TRBD1
clone_size: .
j_call: TRBJ1-2
v_call: TRBV19
cdr3_nt: TGTGCCAGTAGACCGACCGGGACAGGGGGCCTTAACTATGGCTACACCTTC
cdr3_aa: CASRPTGTGGLNYGYTF

d_call: TRBD1
clone_size: few
j_call: TRBJ1-1
v_call: TRBV27
cdr3_nt: TGTGCCAGCAGTCCGGGACAGGGACCGGCTGAAGCTTTCTTT
cdr3_aa: CASSPGQGPAEAFF

d_call: .
clone_size: once
j_call: TRBJ2-7
v_call: TRBV5-1
cdr3_nt: TGCGCCAGCAGCCCGGAGGACAGATACTACGAGCAGTACTTC
cdr3_aa: CASSPEDRYYEQYF

d_call: TRBD2
clone_size: .
j_call: TRBJ2-5
v_call: TRBV5-1
cdr3_nt: TGCGCCAGCAGCTTGGGTAATAGCGGGAGACCGGGGGAGACCCAGTACTTC
cdr3_aa: CASSLGNSGRPGETQYF

d_call: TRBD2
clone_size: .
j_call: TRBJ2-1
v_call: TRBV11-2
cdr3_nt: TGTGCCAGCAGCTTAGCCCTAGCGGGGCCTATATTAAATGAGCAGTTCTTC
cdr3_aa: CASSLALAGPILNEQFF

d_call: TRBD2
clone_size: .
j_call: TRBJ2-2
v_call: TRBV7-2
cdr3_nt: TGTGCCAGCAGCAATAGCGGGATCCAAGGGGGGGAGCTGTTTTTT
cdr3_aa: CASSNSGIQGGELFF

d_call: .
clone_size: .
j_call: TRBJ2-1
v_call: TRBV15
cdr3_nt: TGTGCCACCAGCAGACGGACTCGCTGGGATGAGCAGTTCTTC
cdr3_aa: CATSRRTRWDEQFF

d_call: TRBD2
clone_size: .
j_call: TRBJ2-1
v_call: TRBV18
cdr3_nt: TGTGCCAGCTCACTCCAACCGGGACTAGCGGGAGGTAATGAGCAGTTCTTC
cdr3_aa: CASSLQPGLAGGNEQFF

d_call: .
clone_size: .
j_call: TRBJ1-1
v_call: TRBV7-3
cdr3_nt: TGTGCCAGCAGCTTAATTAGGGGCTCGGGAGCGTTGATTAGTGAAGCTTTCTTT
cdr3_aa: CASSLIRGSGALISEAFF

d_call: TRBD1
clone_size: .
j_call: TRBJ1-2
v_call: TRBV6-1
cdr3_nt: TGTGCCAGCAGTGAAGCCCAGGGGGCTATTGGTGGCTACACCTTC
cdr3_aa: CASSEAQGAIGGYTF

d_call: TRBD1
clone_size: .
j_call: TRBJ1-3
v_call: TRBV5-1
cdr3_nt: TGCGCCAGCAGCGTATTGGGACAGGGGGCTGGAAACACCATATATTTT
cdr3_aa: CASSVLGQGAGNTIYF

d_call: TRBD2
clone_size: .
j_call: TRBJ2-1
v_call: TRBV11-2
cdr3_nt: TGTGCCAGCAGCTCCTTTTCTATAGCGGGAGGGTACAATGAGCAGTTCTTC
cdr3_aa: CASSSFSIAGGYNEQFF

d_call: TRBD1
clone_size: .
j_call: TRBJ1-2
v_call: TRBV29-1
cdr3_nt: TGCAGCGCAAGTACCACAGGGGTTGGCTACACCTTC
cdr3_aa: CSASTTGVGYTF

d_call: TRBD1
clone_size: .
j_call: TRBJ1-6
v_call: TRBV18
cdr3_nt: TGTGCCAGCTCACCCAGGACAGGCCCGGGTCTGGCCCTCCACTTT
cdr3_aa: CASSPRTGPGLALHF

d_call: TRBD2
clone_size: .
j_call: TRBJ2-7
v_call: TRBV10-3
cdr3_nt: TGTGCCATCAGTGGAACTAGCGGGAGGGCCGCCTACGAGCAGTACTTC
cdr3_aa: CAISGTSGRAAYEQYF

d_call: TRBD2
clone_size: .
j_call: TRBJ2-1
v_call: TRBV9
cdr3_nt: TGTGCCAGCAGCACCGCCCGCCTAGCGGGAGTGGCCAATGAGCAGTTCTTC
cdr3_aa: CASSTARLAGVANEQFF

d_call: .
clone_size: once
j_call: TRBJ1-5
v_call: TRBV10-2
cdr3_nt: TGCGCCAGCAGTGGGATGGACAGTGCTCATCAGCCCCAGCATTTT
cdr3_aa: CASSGMDSAHQPQHF

d_call: TRBD1
clone_size: .
j_call: TRBJ2-7
v_call: TRBV29-1
cdr3_nt: TGCAGCGGATCCGGGACAGGGGTCGGCGAGCAGTACTTC
cdr3_aa: CSGSGTGVGEQYF